This TCR beta chain appears in the sequencing data of a study of neurological immune-mediated disorders (dated by TCRdb to between 2018 and 2020). Notes on the research overall: Of the approximately 34 multiple sclerosis patients, about 31 had relapsing-remitting MS and 3 had secondary progressive MS. Using UMI-based sequencing, the study compared peripheral blood TCR-beta repertoires from patients with HTLV-I-associated myelopathy (HAM/TSP), patients with multiple sclerosis, and healthy controls. Longitudinal samples, technical triplicates and paired sorted CD4+ and CD8+ T-cell subsets, alongside PBMC samples, were included among the approximately 100 TCR-beta libraries. Of the 70 or so subjects in the cohort, about 14 were HAM/TSP patients, roughly 34 were multiple sclerosis patients, and about 20 were healthy controls.

There are many counts of this clonotype. Its binding antigen is unknown. Base qualities are missing; no much larger clone stands one base away. cDNA was synthesized by template-switch 5'RACE using a primer with a 10-nucleotide random unique molecular identifier that tagged each TCR transcript. Every sequencing run yielded over 190 million TCR-beta sequences covering 15-18 subjects. The RNeasy kit was used for extraction of total RNA. TCR-beta VDJ regions were amplified with primers for the TCR constant region and the 5'RACE anchor, using the KAPA Real-time Library Amplification kit. A first PCR added sample indexes and Illumina adaptors, and a second PCR then raised library yield. After Ampure bead purification, the TCR product of roughly 650 bp was size-selected on a 2% E-gel SizeSelection system. Before pooling, library quality was checked on a Bioanalyzer, concentration was measured with Qubit, and libraries were quantified with the Kapa Library Quantification kit. An Illumina HiSeq 2500 sequenced the libraries paired-end 2 x 150 bp. To increase sequence diversity, roughly 24-31% phiX was spiked into each library pool. Per the original workflow: The quality-filtered reads were processed with the UMI-based MiGEC pipeline, whose error correction step removed more than 90% of the raw TCR sequences. VDJ genes were aligned to IMGT germline references, and clonotypes were defined by unique CDR3 amino acid sequence plus V-J genes. Clonal expansion, Shannon diversity and CDR3 relatedness were evaluated with VDJtools (CalcPairwiseDistances, ClusterSamples), while phylogenetic trees were built in CLCbio workbench. Clones with at least 8 unique UMIs were defined as expanded, with this threshold being based on coefficient-of-variation modelling across technical triplicates. TCRdb applied fastp at Q25 and MiXCR to the public reads, then kept only in-frame beta chains. Entries that share a CDR3 protein sequence are merged under the most common genes and DNA. In this record, the V and J calls reflect TCRdb's handling and not the investigators' own analysis. The table for this sample lists approximately 70,000 distinct CDR3 sequences; roughly 3.6% of them were counted only once. 1% to 1.5% of the sample lies in the top ten.

Libraries from unsorted PBMCs were made from 2 million PBMCs kept in RNAlater at -80 degrees C until RNA extraction. The multiple sclerosis patients were enrolled in a US clinical protocol that used magnetic resonance imaging to evaluate disease progression. Peripheral blood underwent Ficoll-Hypaque density gradient centrifugation to isolate PBMCs, which were then cryopreserved in liquid nitrogen. The study at large found these results: The MS cluster showed no association with clinical or MRI features, and the authors stated that larger cohorts are needed. TCR clonal expansion was highest in HAM/TSP patients and lowest in MS patients, with MS patients falling below even healthy controls. Phylogenetic analysis grouped repertoires from 18 of 34 MS patients into a cluster of related CDR3 sequences, suggesting a possible repertoire-level signature. Expanded clones from different subjects shared no identical CDR3 amino acid sequences, which suggests that TCR-beta repertoires were private in all groups.

V sheds 1 base and J sheds 4 bases, leaving 16 bases between their ends. CDR1 and CDR2 (LGHDT, YNNKEL) derive from the germline V gene (reference sequence). The CDR3, from cysteine to phenylalanine, totals 16 residues. Of all the DNA, just the CDR3 is kept, 48 bases in frame from base 1. This clonotype was sampled from a young man with multiple sclerosis. Sequenced: PBMCs. Recombination connected TRBV3-1 to TRBJ1-2; the D gene is perhaps TRBD1, from 6 matching bases. The CDR3 reads CASSQVGGGGRYGYTF. The DNA is TGTGCCAGCAGCCAAGTGGGCGGGGGCGGTCGCTATGGCTACACCTTC.